This T cell receptor beta chain was observed in a study of vaccination and CD4 T cells after COVID-19. For the study at large: In culture, cells were exposed to overlapping spike peptides from SARS-CoV-2, HCoV-NL63, HCoV-OC43 and HCoV-229E.

A word on this clonotype: Its cognate antigen is unknown.

The CDR3 has 13 residues. Trimming removed 3 bases from V and 7 bases from J, with 12 bases in between. Germline values: CDR1 MDHEN, CDR2 SYDVKM. Stated treatment: approximately nine-day PBMC culture with coronavirus spike peptide pools or control peptides (ViraFEST assay). The Oncomine TCR Beta short-read assay was applied to DNA of cultured CD4+ T cells. TCRdb re-called the PCR reads through MiXCR, storing one row per CDR3 protein. The sample records 20,000 to 25,000 distinct CDR3 sequences, approximately 49% being singletons. The origin of this receptor is a human donor who had recovered from COVID-19. The sequencing sample was made of CD4+ T cells from blood, cultured in vitro. The chain carries TRBV28 and TRBJ1-2; D call uncertain. The chain's CDR3 is CASSLIHQGGYTF. CDR3 coding DNA: TGTGCCAGCAGTTTGATACACCAAGGTGGCTACACCTTC.